One sample yielded the 31 T cell receptor beta chains listed below, sequenced in a study of T cells in Graves' hyperthyroidism and ophthalmopathy. The investigators amplified TCR beta CDR3 regions from RNA transcripts. The TCR CDR3 first-round RT-PCR relied on the HTBI primer set. TCRdb called the multiplex PCR reads again in MiXCR, with one record for every CDR3 protein. The table includes about 410,000 distinct CDR3 sequences, about 14% detected once. Sequenced input: blood. Every receptor here comes from a woman aged 25 to 39 with Graves' ophthalmopathy.

About this clonotype: This may come from a read error, since a much larger clone is one base off. The chain employs TRBV10-3 and TRBJ1-6; D gene unclear. The CDR3 sequence is 12 residues long. Trimming left V 4 bases short and J 9 bases short, with 7 bases between. The germline CDR1 and CDR2 sequences are ENHRY and SYGVKD. DNA of the CDR3: TGTGCCATCAGTGCTCAAGGTTCACCCCTCCACTTT. It is translated as CAISAQGSPLHF.

The rearrangement uses TRBV30 and TRBJ1-5; TRBD1 aligns across 8 bases. Germline CDR1 reads GTSNPN; CDR2 reads SVGIG (reference sequence). The CDR3 is 17 amino acids. The ends lost 0 bases at V and 5 bases at J; junction bases unmatched: 12. The chain's CDR3 is CAWSVRGPGTGYQPQHF. The CDR3 DNA sequence: TGTGCCTGGAGTGTACGCGGACCCGGGACAGGATATCAGCCCCAGCATTTT.

This clonotype was counted at least ten times. The rearrangement links TRBV2 to TRBJ2-7, with TRBD2 identical over 11 bases. The CDR3 runs to 13 residues. CDR1 is SNHLY and CDR2 is FYNNEI in the germline V gene. V shed 4 bases and J 7 bases; nucleotides not matched to a gene: 3. Here the CDR3 DNA reads TGTGCCAGCAGTGTTCTAGCGGGGGGTGAGCAGTACTTC. Protein: CASSVLAGGEQYF.

This clonotype was seen ten or more times. The J gene is TRBJ1-3, the V gene TRBV3-1; D not resolved. The CDR3 is made up of 15 amino acids. The V end lost 10 bases, the J end lost 0 bases, and 16 bases lay between the germline ends. Germline CDR1 is LGHDT and CDR2 is YNNKEL (reference sequence). CDR3 bases: TGTGCCACCCTCGCGAATGCCGACTCTGGAAACACCATATATTTT. This gives the protein CATLANADSGNTIYF.

This clonotype has only a few counts. The rearrangement uses TRBV12-3 or TRBV12-4 and TRBJ1-2; D gene ambiguous. Trimming took off 8 bases at V and 3 bases at J, with 10 bases between the two ends. This CDR3 region has 12 residues. The CDR3 protein is CASGDIYYGYTF. CDR3 coding DNA: TGTGCCAGCGGAGATATCTACTATGGCTACACCTTC.

V gene TRBV4-1 combines with J gene TRBJ1-4; no reliable D call. This CDR3 region has 14 residues. Germline CDR1 MGHRA, CDR2 YSYEKL. The germline V and J ends were trimmed by 3 bases and 8 bases, with 13 bases remaining between them. The CDR3 coding sequence is TGCGCCAGCAGCCACGACCGGCTCGGGGAAAAACTGTTTTTT. Its translation is CASSHDRLGEKLFF.

The table lists this clonotype with many counts. The V call is TRBV30, the J call TRBJ1-2; 8 positions match TRBD1. V gave up 2 bases and J gave up 8 bases; unmatched junction bases: 7. Germline V lookup: CDR1 GTSNPN, CDR2 SVGIG (reference sequence). The CDR3 loop spans 13 amino acids. The CDR3 spells CAWSPRGREGYTF. CDR3 bases: TGTGCCTGGAGTCCCAGGGGGCGCGAGGGCTACACCTTC.

This clonotype came up many times. V gene TRBV28 combines with J gene TRBJ2-5; TRBD2 aligns across 14 bases. This CDR3 spans 18 amino acids. J lost 4 bases, V lost 1 base, and 8 bases had no gene match. Germline CDR1 and CDR2: MDHEN and SYDVKM. This CDR3 reads CASSLSGLAGAPGETQYF. The CDR3 DNA reads TGTGCCAGCAGTTTATCGGGACTAGCGGGGGCCCCTGGAGAGACCCAGTACTTC. Drawing the rest from reference TRBV28 and TRBJ2-5, the complete variable domain is DVKVTQSSRYLVKRTGEKVFLECVQDMDHENMFWYRQDPGLGLRLIYFSYDVKMKEKGDIPEGYSVSREKKERFSLILESASTNQTSMYLCASSLSGLAGAPGETQYFGPGTRLLVL.

The V call is TRBV6-1, the J call TRBJ2-7; no reliable D call. Trimming shortened V by 7 bases and J by 4 bases, and 17 bases separated the two germline ends. Germline V CDR1 and CDR2: MNHNS, SASEGT. This CDR3 is 14 amino acids long. CDR3 coding DNA: TGTGCCAGCACCTCACCCGGTGGGGTTTACGAGCAGTACTTC. Its translation is CASTSPGGVYEQYF.

This clonotype was detected many times. V usage is TRBV18 and J usage is TRBJ1-5, with 8 bases matching TRBD1. The J segment lost 9 bases and the V segment lost 3 bases, leaving 7 bases of the junction unmatched. Germline assignment: CDR1 KGHSH and CDR2 LQKENI. This CDR3 region has 14 residues. CDR3 protein: CASSPTGAPRPQHF. The CDR3 bases are TGTGCCAGCTCACCGACAGGGGCCCCGCGGCCCCAGCATTTT.

This clonotype was recorded at least ten times. The rearrangement uses TRBV20-1 and TRBJ2-7, with 8 bases identical to TRBD1. CDR1 and CDR2 from the germline V gene are DFQATT and SNEGSKA (reference sequence). The V segment lost 2 bases and the J segment 5 bases; nucleotides outside the gene matches: 11. The CDR3 consists of 15 residues. The CDR3 protein is CSARLAADRVDEQYF. CDR3 coding DNA: TGCAGTGCTAGATTGGCAGCGGACAGGGTCGACGAGCAGTACTTC.

This clonotype was recorded many times. The chain employs TRBV15 and TRBJ1-6; the match to TRBD1 covers 9 bases. The V and J ends lost 6 bases and 5 bases, in that order; junction bases with no gene match: 8. The CDR3 is made up of 16 amino acids. Germline V gene sequence: CDR1 LNHNV, CDR2 YYDKDF (reference sequence). The CDR3 region is CATRGQGLYNNSPLHF. The CDR3 coding sequence is TGTGCCACCAGGGGACAGGGACTTTATAATAATTCACCCCTCCACTTT.

This rearrangement joins TRBV20-1 to TRBJ2-3; D unresolved. Germline lookup yields CDR1 DFQATT and CDR2 SNEGSKA (reference sequence). V gave up 3 bases and J gave up 1 base, with 11 bases separating them. CDR3 length equals 14 residues. CDR3 nucleotide sequence: TGCAGTGCTAGTCTGGTATATCGCACAGATACGCAGTATTTT. This encodes CSASLVYRTDTQYF.

This sequence joins TRBV6-1 and TRBJ2-7; TRBD1 might be the D (6 bases). The CDR3 sequence is 15 residues long. V lost 2 bases and J lost 0, with 11 bases in between. Germline assignment: CDR1 MNHNS and CDR2 SASEGT. The CDR3 sequence: CASSEWDTSSYEQYF. CDR3 DNA sequence: TGTGCCAGCAGTGAATGGGACACAAGCTCCTACGAGCAGTACTTC.

This clonotype came up a few times. V usage is TRBV6-6 and J usage is TRBJ1-2; D is ambiguous. The CDR3 covers 13 residues. Germline-derived CDR1 and CDR2 are MNHNY and SVGAGI (reference sequence). With 2 bases removed from V and 3 bases from J, the gap between germline ends came to 7 bases. CDR3 nucleotides: TGTGCCAGCAGTTACCGGGAAGACTATGGCTACACCTTC. Its protein product is CASSYREDYGYTF.

A remark on this clonotype: This may be a read error, as it is one base from a much larger clone. The chain is built from TRBV6-2 or TRBV6-3 and TRBJ2-1, with D unresolved. CDR3 length equals 13 residues. Germline values: CDR1 MNHEY, CDR2 SVGEGT. The CDR3 region is CASRAGENNEQSF. The DNA of the CDR3 is TGTGCCAGCCGAGCTGGAGAGAACAATGAGCAGTCCTTC.

This clonotype has a count of ten or more. The rearrangement links TRBV7-8 to TRBJ2-7; 8 positions agree with TRBD1. The CDR3 runs to 15 residues. CDR1 and CDR2 (germline): SGHVS, FQNEAQ. V shed 5 bases, J shed 4 bases, and the junction held 10 bases outside the gene matches. The CDR3 region is CASSDRTGNTYEQYF. CDR3 coding DNA: TGTGCCAGCAGCGATCGGACAGGGAATACGTACGAGCAGTACTTC.

This clonotype was observed a handful of times. This chain uses TRBV19 with TRBJ2-1, with TRBD2 as a possible D gene (5 bases). V lost 0 bases and J lost 6, with 6 bases in between. In germline, CDR1 is LNHDA, CDR2 SQIVND (reference sequence). The CDR3 has 13 amino acids. CDR3 sequence reads: CASSIDRGNEQFF. In DNA, the CDR3 is TGTGCCAGTAGTATAGATCGGGGCAATGAGCAGTTCTTC. Complete variable domain (other parts from reference TRBV19 and TRBJ2-1): DGGITQSPKYLFRKEGQNVTLSCEQNLNHDAMYWYRQDPGQGLRLIYYSQIVNDFQKGDIAEGYSVSREKKESFPLTVTSAQKNPTAFYLCASSIDRGNEQFFGPGTRLTVL.

The gene calls are TRBV19 and TRBJ1-5; D unresolved. The CDR3 spans 17 residues. Trimming removed 3 bases from V and 0 bases from J, with 15 bases in between. Germline loops: CDR1 LNHDA, CDR2 SQIVND (reference sequence). CDR3 region: CASSILAGTYSNQPQHF. The DNA of the CDR3 is TGTGCCAGTAGTATTCTTGCAGGAACGTATAGCAATCAGCCCCAGCATTTT.

The rearrangement joins TRBV3-1 to TRBJ2-1, with 14 bases fitting TRBD2. This CDR3 has 20 amino acids. V trimming: 1 base; J trimming: 7 bases; junction bases outside the gene matches: 15. Germline CDR1 reads LGHDT; CDR2 reads YNNKEL (reference sequence). CDR3 in amino acids: CASSQVPGTSGGTQWNEQFF. In DNA form, the CDR3 reads TGTGCCAGCAGCCAAGTCCCCGGGACTAGCGGGGGAACGCAGTGGAATGAGCAGTTCTTC.

The chain links TRBV7-6 to TRBJ2-6; possible D gene TRBD1, 8 bases. CDR3 length: 20 amino acids. Germline CDR1 and CDR2: SGHVS and FNYEAQ. V shed 3 bases and J shed 6 bases, with 27 bases lying between them. CDR3 residues: CASSLTIGDRRGGKANVLTF. The DNA of the CDR3 is TGTGCCAGCAGCTTGACGATAGGGGACAGGAGGGGGGGCAAGGCCAACGTCCTGACTTTC.

This clonotype was counted only a few times. The genes are TRBV4-2 and TRBJ2-7; D may be TRBD1 (6 bases). This CDR3 is built from 14 residues. V was clipped by 0 bases and J by 6 bases, with 12 bases between them. Germline values: CDR1 LGHNA, CDR2 YNFKEQ. The DNA of the CDR3 is TGTGCCAGCAGCCAAGAAGTTGGGGGCTCCGAGCAGTACTTC. Protein: CASSQEVGGSEQYF.

This clonotype came up many times. The chain carries TRBV5-6 and TRBJ2-1; the D call may be TRBD1 or TRBD2 (5 bases each). With 7 bases removed from V and 0 bases from J, the gap between germline ends came to 14 bases. The germline V gene has CDR1 SGHDT and CDR2 YYEEEE. The CDR3 length is 15 residues. The CDR3 reads CASLRDPNSYNEQFF. The DNA of the CDR3 is TGTGCCAGCCTCCGGGACCCCAACTCCTACAATGAGCAGTTCTTC.

This clonotype has only a few counts. This chain uses TRBV12-3 or TRBV12-4 with TRBJ2-2; TRBD1 matches 10 bases. This CDR3 has 19 residues. V shed 2 bases and J 4 bases; nucleotides not matched to a gene: 13. DNA for the CDR3: TGTGCCAGCAGTTTAATACTGGGACAGGGGAATGTTGGCACCGGGGAGCTGTTTTTT. It encodes CASSLILGQGNVGTGELFF.

V usage is TRBV28 and J usage is TRBJ2-3; 8 bases are a match to TRBD1. Germline CDR1 MDHEN, CDR2 SYDVKM. The CDR3 totals 15 residues. Trimming cost V 6 bases and J 4 bases; bases outside gene matches: 9. This CDR3 is CASSLTGVRADTQYF. The CDR3 region has the DNA TGTGCCAGCAGCCTGACAGGGGTTAGGGCAGATACGCAGTATTTT.

This clonotype was detected a few times. The chain's CDR3 is CASKSGSSYEQYF. CDR3 nucleotide sequence: TGTGCCAGCAAATCGGGGAGCTCCTACGAGCAGTACTTC. J is TRBJ2-7 and V is TRBV27; maybe TRBD2 (5 bases). The CDR3 is made up of 13 amino acids. Germline assignment: CDR1 MNHEY and CDR2 SMNVEV (reference sequence). Trimming pared 7 bases from V and 0 bases from J, leaving 10 bases between.

This clonotype was detected many times. This rearrangement joins TRBV5-5 to TRBJ1-4; D unclear. CDR1 and CDR2 (germline): SGHKS, YYEKEE (reference sequence). The CDR3 length is 16 residues. V was trimmed by 4 bases and J by 0 bases, leaving 13 bases between them. Here the CDR3 DNA reads TGTGCCAGCAGCCTCCTGGCGGCTGCAACTAATGAAAAACTGTTTTTT. Translating it yields CASSLLAAATNEKLFF.

This clonotype was found many times. CDR3 bases: TGTGCCAGCAGTTTGATCGGCAGGGGAACTTCACCCCTCCACTTT. Translated: CASSLIGRGTSPLHF. J is TRBJ1-6 and V is TRBV28; possibly TRBD1 for D (6 bases). The CDR3 covers 15 residues. The V and J ends lost 3 bases and 9 bases respectively, with 15 bases between them. Germline V gene lookup returns CDR1 MDHEN and CDR2 SYDVKM.

This clonotype has ten or more counts. The chain joins TRBV6-1 to TRBJ1-3, with D unclear. V lost 2 bases and J lost 7, with 18 bases in between. The CDR3 contains 16 residues. Germline V gene sequence: CDR1 MNHNS, CDR2 SASEGT. In nucleotides, the CDR3 is TGTGCCAGCAGTGAACTAGGGTCGCGCTGGGAGAACACCATATATTTT. Translated: CASSELGSRWENTIYF.

This clonotype was seen repeatedly, ten times or more. The gene calls are TRBV7-2 and TRBJ2-2; D perhaps matches TRBD2 (5 bases). CDR1 and CDR2 (germline): SGHTA, FQGNSA. The CDR3 contains 14 residues. Trimming left V 4 bases short and J 1 base short, with 7 bases between. CDR3 sequence reads: CASSSAGNTGELFF. The CDR3 nucleotides are TGTGCCAGCAGCTCCGCGGGGAACACCGGGGAGCTGTTTTTT.

This clonotype has a count of ten or more. The chain employs TRBV12-3 or TRBV12-4 and TRBJ1-2; unclear D gene. This CDR3 region has 11 residues. V shed 8 bases and J shed 8 bases, with 12 bases lying between them. CDR3 residues: CASYLKGGYTF. For the CDR3, the DNA is TGTGCCAGCTATCTTAAAGGGGGCTACACCTTC.